This T cell receptor (beta chain) emerged from a study of blood T cells in healthy people across ages. The CDR3 length is 16 residues. Losses at the gene ends were 2 bases for V and 1 base for J; bases not matched to a gene: 5. Per germline, CDR1 MNHEY and CDR2 SVGAGI. Then a second PCR, running roughly 6 to 12 cycles, was carried out with a sample-barcoded 5' primer and a J-beta primer mix. A single record per CDR3 protein comes from TCRdb applying MiXCR to the 5' RACE reads. Here the sample spans about 1.4 million distinct CDR3 sequences, around 55% being singletons. V and J are TRBV6-5 and TRBJ1-1; 9 bases align to TRBD1. Sample: blood. The TCR sequence derives from a man between 18 and 35 years old in good health. CDR3 amino acids: CASSYTYRGQNTEAFF. The CDR3, as DNA: TGTGCCAGCAGTTACACATACAGGGGGCAGAACACTGAAGCTTTCTTT.